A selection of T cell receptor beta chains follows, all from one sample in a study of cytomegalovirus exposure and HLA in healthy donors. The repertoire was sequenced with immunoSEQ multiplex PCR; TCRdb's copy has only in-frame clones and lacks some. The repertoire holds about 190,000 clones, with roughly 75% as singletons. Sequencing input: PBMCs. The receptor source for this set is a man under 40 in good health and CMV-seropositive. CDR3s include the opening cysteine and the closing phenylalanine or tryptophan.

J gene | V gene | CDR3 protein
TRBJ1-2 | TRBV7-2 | CASSLEAGYYGYTF
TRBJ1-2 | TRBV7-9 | CASSYTGNSQNGYTF
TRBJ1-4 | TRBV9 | CASSVTGSGEKLFF
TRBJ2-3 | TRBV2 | CASRGASDTQYF
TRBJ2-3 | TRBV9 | CASTPLRDTDTQYF
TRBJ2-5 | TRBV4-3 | CASSQDRGSGEQYF
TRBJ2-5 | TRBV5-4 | CASSPSGQGAGETQYF
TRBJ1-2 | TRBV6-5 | CASSYRSRYYGYTF
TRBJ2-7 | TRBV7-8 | CASSLAPPLQYF
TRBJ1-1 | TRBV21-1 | CASSKDPEQAARGGNTEAFF
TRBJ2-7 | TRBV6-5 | CASSYSSGGRDEQYF
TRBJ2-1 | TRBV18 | CASSPRPDNYNEQFF
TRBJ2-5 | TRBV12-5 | CASGLLGTEETQYF
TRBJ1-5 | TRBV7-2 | CASSLEVTGVDQPQHF
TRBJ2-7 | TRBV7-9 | CASSLSAYEQYF
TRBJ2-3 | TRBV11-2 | CASSLWAASGGGPDTQYF
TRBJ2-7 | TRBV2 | CASGRRLAGAPSSYEQYF
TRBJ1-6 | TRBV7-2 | CASSFSTGVNSPLHF
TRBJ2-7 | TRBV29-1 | CSVETDSGYEQYF
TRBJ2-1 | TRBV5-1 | CASSLVPGNEQFF
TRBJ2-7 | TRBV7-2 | CASSSAYEQYF
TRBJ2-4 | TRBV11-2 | CASSLATGGINIQYF
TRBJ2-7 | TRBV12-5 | CASGPRQSYEQYF
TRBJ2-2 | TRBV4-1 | CASSQEAENTGELFF
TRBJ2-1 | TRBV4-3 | CASSPGTSGRLSYNEQFF
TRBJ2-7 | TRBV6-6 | CASSTGQGADEQYF
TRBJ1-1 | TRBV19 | CASGRQGALTEAFF